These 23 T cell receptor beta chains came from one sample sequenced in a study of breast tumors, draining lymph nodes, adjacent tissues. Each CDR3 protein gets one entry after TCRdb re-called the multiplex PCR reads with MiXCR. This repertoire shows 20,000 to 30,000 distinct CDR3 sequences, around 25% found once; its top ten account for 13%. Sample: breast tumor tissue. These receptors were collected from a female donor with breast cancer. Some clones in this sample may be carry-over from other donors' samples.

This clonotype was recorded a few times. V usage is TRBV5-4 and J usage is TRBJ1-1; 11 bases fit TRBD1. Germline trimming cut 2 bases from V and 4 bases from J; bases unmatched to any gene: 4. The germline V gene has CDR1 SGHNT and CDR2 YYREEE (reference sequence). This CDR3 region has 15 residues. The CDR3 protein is CASSFGQGATTEAFF. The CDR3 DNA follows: TGTGCCAGCAGCTTTGGACAGGGGGCAACCACTGAAGCTTTCTTT.

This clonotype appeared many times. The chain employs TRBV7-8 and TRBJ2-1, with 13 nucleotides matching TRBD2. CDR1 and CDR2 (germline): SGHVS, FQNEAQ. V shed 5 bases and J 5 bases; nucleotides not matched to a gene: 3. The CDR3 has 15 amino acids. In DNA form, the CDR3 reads TGTGCCAGCAGCGCGGGACTAGCGGGGCACAATGAGCAGTTCTTC. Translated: CASSAGLAGHNEQFF.

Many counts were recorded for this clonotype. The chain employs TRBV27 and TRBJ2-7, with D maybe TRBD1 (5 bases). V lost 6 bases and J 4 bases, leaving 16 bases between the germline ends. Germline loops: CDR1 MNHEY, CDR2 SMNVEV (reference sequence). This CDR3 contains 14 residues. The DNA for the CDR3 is TGTGCCAGCAGCCCGGACACTTTGGGTTACGAGCAGTACTTC. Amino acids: CASSPDTLGYEQYF.

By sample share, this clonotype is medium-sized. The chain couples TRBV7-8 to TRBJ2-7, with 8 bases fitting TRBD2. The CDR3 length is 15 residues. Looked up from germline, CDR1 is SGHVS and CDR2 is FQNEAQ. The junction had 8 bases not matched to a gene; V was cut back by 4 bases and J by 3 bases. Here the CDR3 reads CASSSGGPFGYEQYF. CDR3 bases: TGTGCCAGCAGCTCGGGGGGGCCCTTCGGCTACGAGCAGTACTTC.

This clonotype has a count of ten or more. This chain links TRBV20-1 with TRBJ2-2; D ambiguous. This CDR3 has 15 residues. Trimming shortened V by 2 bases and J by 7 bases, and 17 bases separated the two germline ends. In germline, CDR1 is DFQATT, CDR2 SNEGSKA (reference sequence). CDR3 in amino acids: CSARPGDIPGGELFF. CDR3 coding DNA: TGCAGTGCTAGACCCGGCGACATTCCTGGCGGGGAGCTGTTTTTT.

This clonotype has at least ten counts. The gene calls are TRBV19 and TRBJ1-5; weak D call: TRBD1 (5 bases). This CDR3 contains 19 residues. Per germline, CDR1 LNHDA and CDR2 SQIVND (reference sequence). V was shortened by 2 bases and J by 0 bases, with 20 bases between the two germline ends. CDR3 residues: CASSIIQIGPGNSNQPQHF. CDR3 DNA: TGTGCCAGTAGTATAATTCAGATTGGGCCAGGGAATAGCAATCAGCCCCAGCATTTT. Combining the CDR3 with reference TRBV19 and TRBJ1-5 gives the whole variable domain DGGITQSPKYLFRKEGQNVTLSCEQNLNHDAMYWYRQDPGQGLRLIYYSQIVNDFQKGDIAEGYSVSREKKESFPLTVTSAQKNPTAFYLCASSIIQIGPGNSNQPQHFGDGTRLSIL.

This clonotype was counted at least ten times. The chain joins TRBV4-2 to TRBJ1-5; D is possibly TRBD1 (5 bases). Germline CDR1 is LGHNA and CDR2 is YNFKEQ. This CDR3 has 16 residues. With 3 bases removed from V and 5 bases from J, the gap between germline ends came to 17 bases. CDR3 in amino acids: CASSHYLDGGDQPQHF. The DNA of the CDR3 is TGTGCCAGCAGCCACTATTTGGACGGAGGGGATCAGCCCCAGCATTTT.

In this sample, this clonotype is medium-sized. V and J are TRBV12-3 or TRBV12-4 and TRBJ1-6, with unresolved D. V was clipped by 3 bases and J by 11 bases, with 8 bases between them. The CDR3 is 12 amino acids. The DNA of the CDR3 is TGTGCCAGCAGTTTCCCAGAAGCACCCCTCCACTTT. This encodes CASSFPEAPLHF.

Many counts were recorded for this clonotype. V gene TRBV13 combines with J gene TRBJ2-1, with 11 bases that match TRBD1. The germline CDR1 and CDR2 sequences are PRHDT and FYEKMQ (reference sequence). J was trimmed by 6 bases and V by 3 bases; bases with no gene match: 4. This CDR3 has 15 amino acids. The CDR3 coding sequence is TGTGCCAGCAGCTTTGGACAGGGGGCCGGCAATGAGCAGTTCTTC. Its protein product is CASSFGQGAGNEQFF.

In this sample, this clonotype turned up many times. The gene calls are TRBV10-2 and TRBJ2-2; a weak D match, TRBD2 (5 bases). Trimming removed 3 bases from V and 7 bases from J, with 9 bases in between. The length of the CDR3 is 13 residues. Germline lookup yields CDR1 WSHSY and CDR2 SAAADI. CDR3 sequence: CASSDHGLGELFF. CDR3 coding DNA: TGCGCCAGCAGTGATCATGGACTCGGGGAGCTGTTTTTT.

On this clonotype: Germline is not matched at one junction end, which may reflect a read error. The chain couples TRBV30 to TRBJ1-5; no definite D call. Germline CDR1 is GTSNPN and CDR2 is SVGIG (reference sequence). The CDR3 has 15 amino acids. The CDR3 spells CARSRETPSNQPQHF. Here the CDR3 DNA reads TGTGCCCGGAGCCGAGAGACTCCAAGCAATCAGCCCCAGCATTTT.

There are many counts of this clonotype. The DNA of the CDR3 is TGTGCCAGCAGCGTAGTTGGGATTGACGGGGAGCTGTTTTTT. As protein: CASSVVGIDGELFF. The chain links TRBV6-1 to TRBJ2-2, with D uncertain. Germline CDR1 reads MNHNS; CDR2 reads SASEGT. V lost 6 bases and J lost 7, with 15 bases in between. The length of the CDR3 is 14 residues.

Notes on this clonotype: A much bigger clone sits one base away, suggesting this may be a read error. As DNA, the CDR3 is TGTGCCAGCAGTTACCCAGCAGCGGGAGCCGGCAATGAGCAGTTCTTC. Amino acid sequence: CASSYPAAGAGNEQFF. The chain combines TRBV12-3 or TRBV12-4 with TRBJ2-1, with TRBD2 identical over 8 bases. V shed 4 bases and J 6 bases; nucleotides not matched to a gene: 11. The CDR3 runs 16 residues.

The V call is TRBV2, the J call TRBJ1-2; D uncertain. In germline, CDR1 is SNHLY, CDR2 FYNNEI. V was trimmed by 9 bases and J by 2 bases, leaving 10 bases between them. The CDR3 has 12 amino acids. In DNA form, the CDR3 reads TGTGCCAGTTCTCCATTCAACTATGGCTACACCTTC. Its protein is CASSPFNYGYTF.

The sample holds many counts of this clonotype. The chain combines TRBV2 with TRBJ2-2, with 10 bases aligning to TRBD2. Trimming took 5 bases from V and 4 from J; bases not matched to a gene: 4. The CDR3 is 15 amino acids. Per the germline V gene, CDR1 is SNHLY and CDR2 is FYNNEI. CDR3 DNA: TGTGCCAGCAGTTTCTTAGCGGGAGGCACCGGGGAGCTGTTTTTT. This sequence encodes CASSFLAGGTGELFF.

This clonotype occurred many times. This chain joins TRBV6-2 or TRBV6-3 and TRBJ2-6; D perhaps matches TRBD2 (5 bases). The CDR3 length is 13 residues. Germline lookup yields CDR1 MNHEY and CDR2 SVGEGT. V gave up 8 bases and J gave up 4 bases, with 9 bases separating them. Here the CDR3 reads CASRGSGANVLTF. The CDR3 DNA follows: TGTGCCAGCCGCGGGTCCGGGGCCAACGTCCTGACTTTC.

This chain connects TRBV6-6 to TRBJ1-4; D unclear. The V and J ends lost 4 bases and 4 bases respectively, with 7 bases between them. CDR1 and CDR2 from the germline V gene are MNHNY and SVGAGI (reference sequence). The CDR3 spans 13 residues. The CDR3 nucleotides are TGTGCCAGCAGTTCGTCCGATAATGAAAAACTGTTTTTT. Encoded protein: CASSSSDNEKLFF.

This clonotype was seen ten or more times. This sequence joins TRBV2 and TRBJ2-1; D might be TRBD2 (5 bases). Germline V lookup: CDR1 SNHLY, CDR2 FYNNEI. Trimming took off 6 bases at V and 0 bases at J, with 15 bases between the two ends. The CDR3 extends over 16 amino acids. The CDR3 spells CASSGIGVSSYNEQFF. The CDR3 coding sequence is TGTGCCAGCAGCGGTATCGGGGTTAGCTCCTACAATGAGCAGTTCTTC.

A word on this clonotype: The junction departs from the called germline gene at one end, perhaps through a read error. CDR3 DNA sequence: TGTGCCAGCAGTGAAGCGCAGGCAGGGGGACTCTATGGCAACACCTTC. It translates to CASSEAQAGGLYGNTF. The chain is built from TRBV6-1 and TRBJ1-2; 7 bases are shared with TRBD1. Germline V gene sequence: CDR1 MNHNS, CDR2 SASEGT. The CDR3 runs to 16 residues.

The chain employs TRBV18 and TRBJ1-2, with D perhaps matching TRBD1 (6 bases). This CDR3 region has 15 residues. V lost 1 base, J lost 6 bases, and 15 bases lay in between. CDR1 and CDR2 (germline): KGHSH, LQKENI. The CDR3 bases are TGTGCCAGCTCACCACGATCGGGGGGCGACCATGGCTACACCTTC. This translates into CASSPRSGGDHGYTF.

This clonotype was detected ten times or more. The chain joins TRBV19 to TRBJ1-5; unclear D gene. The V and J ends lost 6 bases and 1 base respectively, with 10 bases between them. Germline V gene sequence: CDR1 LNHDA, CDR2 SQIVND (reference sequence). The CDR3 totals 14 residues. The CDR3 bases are TGTGCCAGTAGCTCCCGACGGAGCAATCAGCCCCAGCATTTT. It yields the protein CASSSRRSNQPQHF.

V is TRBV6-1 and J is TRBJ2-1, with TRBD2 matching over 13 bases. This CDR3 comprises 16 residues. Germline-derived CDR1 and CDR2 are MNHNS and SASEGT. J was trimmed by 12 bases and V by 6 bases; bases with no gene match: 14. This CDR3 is CASRAYDGTSGIGQFF. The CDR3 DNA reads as TGTGCCAGCAGGGCCTATGACGGGACTAGCGGGATCGGGCAGTTCTTC.

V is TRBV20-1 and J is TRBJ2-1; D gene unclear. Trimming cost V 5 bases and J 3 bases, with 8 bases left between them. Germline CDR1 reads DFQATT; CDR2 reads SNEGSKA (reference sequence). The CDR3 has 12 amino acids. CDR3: CSAAGGYNEQFF. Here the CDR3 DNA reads TGCAGTGCTGCCGGCGGCTACAATGAGCAGTTCTTC.